This TCR beta chain was profiled in a study of T cell changes during pregnancy in multiple sclerosis. The germline V and J ends were trimmed by 7 bases and 3 bases, with 9 bases remaining between them. In germline, CDR1 is MNHEY, CDR2 SMNVEV (reference sequence). The CDR3 extends over 13 amino acids. Measured with immunoSEQ multiplex PCR; TCRdb has only the in-frame clones, and not every one. The sample lists tens of thousands of clones; roughly 92% were seen once. The sample here was peripheral blood, taken after pregnancy. The TCR sequence derives from a female donor in good health, enrolled as a control in a pregnancy study. The rearrangement joins TRBV27 to TRBJ2-2, with D tentatively TRBD2 (5 bases). The CDR3, as DNA: TGTGCCAGCACGGCACTAGACACCGGGGAGCTGTTTTTT. Translated, it gives CASTALDTGELFF.